This T cell receptor beta chain derives from a study of Ad26.COV2.S vaccination and SARS-CoV-2 variants. Study details: The donor belonged to the COV1001 Ad26.COV2.S trial arm. The study gave Ad26.COV2.S intramuscularly, once or twice 56 days apart.

Study findings and constraints: For non-spike TCRs, breadth in vaccine recipients resembled that in placebo recipients.

After removal of 3 bases from V and 3 bases from J, the junction contained 1 base not matched to a gene. The CDR3 consists of 14 residues. CDR1 is SGHTA and CDR2 is FQGNSA in the germline V gene. Worth noting for this clone: Its antigen is not known.

Assay: immunoSEQ multiplex PCR; the TCRdb copy retains only in-frame clones and omits some. This sample has around 320,000 clones; around 84% occur once, and the top ten carry roughly 1.9%. Treatment here: roughly 18 received Ad26.COV2.S at low or high dose, single or two shots; 5 received placebo; per-sample allocation not given. The samples were gathered on day 63 after the first injection of vaccine or placebo. This person who donated was an adult of 18-55 years in Boston. The sequences come from peripheral blood, collected in a trial of Ad26.COV2.S vaccine versus placebo. The clonotype originates from a person aged 18-60 years who received the Ad26.COV2.S COVID-19 vaccine or a placebo. This rearrangement joins TRBV7-2 to TRBJ2-5; 10 bases fit TRBD1. The CDR3 here is CASSFGTGEETQYF. CDR3 nucleotide sequence: TGTGCCAGCAGCTTCGGGACAGGGGAAGAGACCCAGTACTTC.